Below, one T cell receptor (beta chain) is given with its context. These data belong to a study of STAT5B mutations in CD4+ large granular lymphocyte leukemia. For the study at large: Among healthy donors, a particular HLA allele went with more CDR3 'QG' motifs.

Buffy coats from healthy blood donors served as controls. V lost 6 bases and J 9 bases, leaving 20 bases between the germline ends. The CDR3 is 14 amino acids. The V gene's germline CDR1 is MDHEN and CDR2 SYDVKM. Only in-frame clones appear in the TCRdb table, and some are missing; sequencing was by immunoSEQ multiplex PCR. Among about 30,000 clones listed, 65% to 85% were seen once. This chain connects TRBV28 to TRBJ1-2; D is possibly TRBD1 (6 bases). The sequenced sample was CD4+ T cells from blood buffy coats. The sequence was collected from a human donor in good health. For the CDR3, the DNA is TGTGCCAGCAGCCTGACCGTTACCGGGACAAGCTACACCTTC. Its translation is CASSLTVTGTSYTF.